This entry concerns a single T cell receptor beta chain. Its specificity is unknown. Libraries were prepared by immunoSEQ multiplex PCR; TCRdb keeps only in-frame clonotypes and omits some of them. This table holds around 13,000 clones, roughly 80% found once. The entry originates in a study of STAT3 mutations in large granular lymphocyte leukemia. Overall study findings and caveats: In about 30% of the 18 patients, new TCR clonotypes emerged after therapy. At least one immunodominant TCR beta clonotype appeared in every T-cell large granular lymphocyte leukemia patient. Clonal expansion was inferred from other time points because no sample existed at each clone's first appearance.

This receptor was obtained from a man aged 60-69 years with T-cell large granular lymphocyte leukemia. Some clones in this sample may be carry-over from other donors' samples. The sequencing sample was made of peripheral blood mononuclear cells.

CDR3 amino acids: CASSLNPLRGYTF. The DNA of the CDR3 is TGTGCCAGCAGCTTAAACCCCCTGCGGGGCTACACCTTC. The chain combines TRBV7-2 with TRBJ1-2; D remains unclear. The CDR3 runs to 13 residues. V lost 2 bases to trimming and J lost 8 bases, with 12 bases between them. The V gene's germline CDR1 is SGHTA and CDR2 FQGNSA.